This T cell receptor (beta chain) was retrieved from a study of tissue T cells after allogeneic stem cell transplantation. Assay: immunoSEQ multiplex PCR; the TCRdb copy retains only in-frame clones and omits some. The sample yields roughly 7,200 clones, about half seen once. This clone was counted a few times. These gene names are mouse names. The CDR3 extends 1 residue past the end of the read, so its final part is completed from the germline J gene. Time point of the sample: mouse harvest day 7 after allogeneic transplant. Tail vein injection delivered 10^7 T-cell-depleted bone marrow cells and 10^6 splenic CD5+ T cells. Per the germline V gene, CDR1 is SGHLS and CDR2 is HYDKME. V dropped 4 bases and J dropped 3; count of bases not matched to a gene: 5. The CDR3 is 13 amino acids.

The sequence came from a female BALB/c mouse given C57BL/6 T cells with graft-versus-host disease after an allogeneic hematopoietic cell transplant. The chain couples TRBV12-2 to TRBJ2-7; 7 nucleotides line up with TRBD1. The sequencing input was gut tissue. CDR3 in amino acids: CASSPTGYYEQYF. The part of the CDR3 DNA that was read is TGTGCCAGCTCCCCGACAGGGTACTATGAACAGTAC.